These T cell receptor beta chains were read from a single sample in a study of shared clonotypes between healthy human individuals. Data came from immunoSEQ multiplex PCR; TCRdb stores just in-frame clones and leaves some out. This table holds some 350,000 clones, 74% found once. Input material: memory CD4+ T cells sorted from blood. All receptors come from a man aged 25 to 40 in good health. Both conserved end residues are part of each CDR3. Fields, in order: J gene, V gene, CDR3 protein.

TRBJ2-3 | TRBV18 | CASSSGPGGTDTQYF
TRBJ1-1 | TRBV9 | CASSVVAGGTTEAFF
TRBJ2-3 | TRBV28 | CASSLGQGFTDTQYF
TRBJ2-7 | TRBV2 | CASTSLGPYEQYF
TRBJ2-1 | TRBV6-1 | CASSILAGGNNEQFF
TRBJ2-7 | TRBV6-6 | CASSYSGGRAYEQYF
TRBJ2-5 | TRBV5-1 | CASSPWMGEETQYF
TRBJ2-1 | TRBV7-2 | CASSPLPAGNYNEQFF
TRBJ1-1 | TRBV7-8 | CASSPPGGREAFF
TRBJ2-3 | TRBV2 | CASSGGTVNTDTQYF
TRBJ2-7 | TRBV7-2 | CASSPGQSFSYEQYF
TRBJ2-1 | TRBV5-1 | CASSLGGGPYNEQFF
TRBJ1-5 | TRBV5-8 | CASSLGPSNQPQHF
TRBJ2-3 | TRBV5-5 | CASSIRLAVRTDTQYF
TRBJ2-2 | TRBV5-7 | CASSPDRTYTGELFF
TRBJ2-7 | TRBV25-1 | CASSALGGSNYEQYF
TRBJ1-5 | TRBV6-6 | CASSLPTGPQHF
TRBJ1-2 | TRBV28 | CASSLRDRVSGGYTF
TRBJ1-2 | TRBV5-1 | CASSYGRGGDGYTF
TRBJ1-1 | TRBV5-1 | CASSTDRGAEAFF
TRBJ1-6 | TRBV5-1 | CASSLEKWDLGSPLHF
TRBJ2-7 | TRBV29-1 | CSAGTGGSSYEQYF
TRBJ1-5 | TRBV11-2 | CASSHGGTNQPQHF
TRBJ2-2 | TRBV7-8 | CASRITSGRSHTGELFF
TRBJ2-1 | TRBV10-2 | CASREGQGLVYNEQFF
TRBJ1-4 | TRBV7-2 | CASSPRGVGKLFF
TRBJ1-2 | TRBV11-2 | CASSPLRQGNRYGYTF
TRBJ1-1 | TRBV27 | CASKNWNTEAFF
TRBJ1-4 | TRBV10-3 | CAIGSILNEKLFF
TRBJ1-2 | TRBV6-1 | CASSRAIYGYTF
TRBJ2-5 | TRBV11-2 | CASSPRLTRRETQYF
TRBJ2-7 | TRBV6-1 | CASSVLLPPEKQYF
TRBJ1-5 | TRBV5-6 | CASSAPGANQPQHF
TRBJ2-7 | TRBV18 | CASSPRGNYAVAQVYEQYF
TRBJ2-7 | TRBV5-1 | CASRSPGGGGRNEQYF
TRBJ1-2 | TRBV2 | CASTDRRGYTF
TRBJ1-1 | TRBV7-9 | CASSSLRIGGFTEAFF
TRBJ2-5 | TRBV28 | CASSSRETQYF
TRBJ2-1 | TRBV5-5 | CASSLSREQFF
TRBJ1-3 | TRBV6-1 | CASSEAKFRKGGSARDTIYF
TRBJ2-3 | TRBV2 | CASRREVNQYF
TRBJ2-7 | TRBV20-1 | CSADYGGSF
TRBJ2-3 | TRBV9 | CASSVVGAQTDTQYF
TRBJ1-1 | TRBV27 | CASSFTSRRTEAFF
TRBJ1-1 | TRBV6-4 | CASSDSTGRAFF
TRBJ2-1 | TRBV2 | CASSRDREYNEQFF
TRBJ2-3 | TRBV7-9 | CASSLIRGGTDTDTQYF
TRBJ1-1 | TRBV18 | CASSGQANTEAFF
TRBJ1-2 | TRBV4-3 | CASSLSHRVTAGGYTF
TRBJ1-3 | TRBV30 | CAWSPGQAGNTIYF
TRBJ1-1 | TRBV18 | CASSPLGTGDPTEAFF
TRBJ2-1 | TRBV2 | CASSDFQGGYNEQFF
TRBJ2-7 | TRBV19 | CASSIRAGDGYEQYF
TRBJ1-1 | TRBV6-1 | CATKFNTEAFF